This T cell receptor beta chain originates from a study of cytomegalovirus exposure and HLA in healthy donors. Study summary: The 90 to 150 validation repertoires were produced on the same platform as the roughly 670 repertoires of the first cohort. This was reported in a later analysis.

The protocol was immunoSEQ multiplex PCR, while the TCRdb copy is restricted to in-frame clones and leaves out a portion. The data contain roughly 200,000 clones, roughly 81% of them seen just once; the ten biggest clones take up around 1.2%. The CDR3 spans 16 residues. Per germline, CDR1 KGHSH and CDR2 LQKENI. Trimming left V 3 bases short and J 7 bases short, with 16 bases between. The specimen was PBMCs. The chain couples TRBV18 to TRBJ1-6; D gene unclear. This TCR came from a woman in her 30s in good health and CMV-seronegative. CDR3 sequence reads: CASSPTGEGGNSPLHF. CDR3 DNA sequence: TGTGCCAGCTCACCGACCGGTGAGGGTGGGAATTCACCCCTCCACTTT.